The sequence of this TCR beta chain was determined in a study of T cell changes during pregnancy in multiple sclerosis. V was trimmed by 2 bases and J by 0 bases, leaving 8 bases between them. CDR1 is MDHEN, CDR2 SYDVKM, per germline. The CDR3 spans 14 residues. Sequenced by immunoSEQ multiplex PCR; TCRdb stores in-frame clones only, minus some. Among tens of thousands of clones listed, roughly 93% were seen once. The chain is built from TRBV28 and TRBJ2-7, with D uncertain. The source is a female donor in good health, enrolled as a control in a pregnancy study. The material sequenced was peripheral blood, taken in the second trimester of pregnancy. The CDR3 loop reads CASSLLSVSYEQYF. The DNA of the CDR3 is TGTGCCAGCAGTTTACTCTCGGTCTCCTACGAGCAGTACTTC.